This T cell receptor beta chain derives from a study of shared clonotypes between healthy human individuals. About this clone itself: Its target is not known.

Study results and caveats: About 5% of naive CD4 clonotypes were shared across several donors.

Generated by immunoSEQ multiplex PCR, the TCRdb table keeps only in-frame clones and is missing some. The sample contains about 1.5 million clones, 96% of which appear only once. This CDR3 has 18 residues. The germline gives CDR1 MNHEY, CDR2 SMNVEV (reference sequence). Losses at the gene ends were 6 bases for V and 5 bases for J; bases not matched to a gene: 15. The J gene is TRBJ2-5, the V gene TRBV27; 13 positions match TRBD2. The receptor was isolated from a man younger than 45 in good health. Material for sequencing was naive CD4+ T cells sorted from blood. Noted subset: CD45RA+ positively selected. CDR3 region: CASRRKPGLAGIGETQYF. DNA of the CDR3: TGTGCCAGCAGGAGGAAACCGGGACTAGCGGGGATAGGGGAGACCCAGTACTTC.